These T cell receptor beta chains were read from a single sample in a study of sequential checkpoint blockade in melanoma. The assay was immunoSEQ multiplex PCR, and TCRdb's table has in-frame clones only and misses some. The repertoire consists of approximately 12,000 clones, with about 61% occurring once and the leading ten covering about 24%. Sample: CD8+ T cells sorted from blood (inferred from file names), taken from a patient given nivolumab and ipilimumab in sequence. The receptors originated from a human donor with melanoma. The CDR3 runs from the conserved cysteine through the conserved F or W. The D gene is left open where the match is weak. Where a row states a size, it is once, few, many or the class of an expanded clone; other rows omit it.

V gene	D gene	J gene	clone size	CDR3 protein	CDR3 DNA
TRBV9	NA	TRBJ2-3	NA	CASSVPPDTQYF	TGTGCCAGCAGCGTACCTCCAGATACGCAGTATTTT
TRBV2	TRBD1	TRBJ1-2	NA	CASKTGGASYGYTF	TGTGCCAGCAAAACAGGGGGCGCGAGCTATGGCTACACCTTC
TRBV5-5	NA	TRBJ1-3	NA	CASSSEGTPGNTIYF	TGTGCCAGCAGCTCGGAGGGCACCCCTGGAAACACCATATATTTT
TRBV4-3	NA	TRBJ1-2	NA	CASSQDPTGRGYGYTF	TGCGCCAGCAGCCAAGACCCGACAGGCCGCGGCTATGGCTACACCTTC
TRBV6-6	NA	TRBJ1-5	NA	CASSPGHYNQPQHF	TGTGCCAGCAGCCCGGGACACTACAATCAGCCCCAGCATTTT
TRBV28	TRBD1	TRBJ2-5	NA	CASSLELDRPNQESQYF	TGTGCCAGCAGTTTAGAACTGGACAGGCCGAATCAAGAGAGCCAGTACTTC
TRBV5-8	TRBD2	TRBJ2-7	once	CASSLQPGGGYEQYF	TGTGCCAGCAGCTTGCAACCGGGAGGCGGCTACGAGCAGTACTTC
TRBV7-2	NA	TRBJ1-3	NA	CASSLLGSFSGNTIYF	TGTGCCAGCAGCTTACTAGGCAGCTTCTCTGGAAACACCATATATTTT
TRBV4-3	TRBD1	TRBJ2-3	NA	CASSQVWDSGDDTDTQYF	TGCGCCAGCAGCCAAGTTTGGGACAGTGGGGACGACACGGATACGCAGTATTTT
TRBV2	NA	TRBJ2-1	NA	CASSEKRTYNEQFF	TGTGCCAGCAGTGAAAAGCGGACCTACAATGAGCAGTTCTTC
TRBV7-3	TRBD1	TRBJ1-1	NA	CASNLGPGGNTEAFF	TGTGCCAGCAATTTAGGGCCAGGGGGCAACACTGAAGCTTTCTTT
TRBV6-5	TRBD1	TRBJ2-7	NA	CASNYRGSYEQYF	TGTGCCAGCAATTACAGGGGATCCTACGAGCAGTACTTC
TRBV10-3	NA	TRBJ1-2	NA	CAIMRDSLSDGYTF	TGTGCCATCATGAGAGACAGCCTTTCTGATGGCTACACCTTC
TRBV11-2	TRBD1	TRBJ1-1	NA	CASSSGTGVNTEAFF	TGTGCCAGCAGCTCAGGGACAGGGGTGAACACTGAAGCTTTCTTT